Below are 17 T cell receptor beta chains sequenced from a single sample in a study of T cells in localized non-small cell lung cancer. Produced via immunoSEQ multiplex PCR; TCRdb's table is partial and in-frame only. This sample has some 28,000 clones, with about 87% found just once. Material: peripheral blood, obtained before any cancer treatment. The receptors derive from a male donor older than 55 with stage I lung adenocarcinoma.

This clone has only a few counts. The chain couples TRBV30 to TRBJ1-2; tentatively, D is TRBD1 (5 bases). This CDR3 is built from 14 residues. Germline V lookup: CDR1 GTSNPN, CDR2 SVGIG (reference sequence). Between the trimmed V and J ends, which lost 2 bases and 4 bases, there was a span of 14 bases. The chain's CDR3 is CAWSRTGTSYGYTF. The CDR3 nucleotides are TGTGCCTGGAGTAGGACCGGGACCTCCTATGGCTACACCTTC. Together with reference TRBV30 and TRBJ1-2, the CDR3 gives the full variable domain: SQTIHQWPATLVQPVGSPLSLECTVEGTSNPNLYWYRQAAGRGLQLLFYSVGIGQISSEVPQNLSASRPQDRQFILSSKKLLLSDSGFYLCAWSRTGTSYGYTFGSGTRLTVV.

V usage is TRBV19 and J usage is TRBJ1-2; TRBD1 aligns across 8 bases. With 5 bases clipped from V and 3 bases from J, the junction kept 8 bases outside the gene matches. This CDR3 comprises 15 residues. Germline lookup yields CDR1 LNHDA and CDR2 SQIVND (reference sequence). CDR3 coding DNA: TGTGCCAGTAGTTCGGACAGGGATCCCTACTATGGCTACACCTTC. Translated, it gives CASSSDRDPYYGYTF.

The chain has TRBV19 and TRBJ1-5; D is unresolved. Germline assignment: CDR1 LNHDA and CDR2 SQIVND (reference sequence). Between the trimmed V and J ends, which lost 3 bases and 4 bases, there was a span of 7 bases. The CDR3 runs to 13 residues. This chain's CDR3 is CASSMMANQPQHF. As DNA, the CDR3 is TGTGCCAGTAGTATGATGGCAAATCAGCCCCAGCATTTT.

The chain employs TRBV18 and TRBJ1-2; 7 bases match TRBD1. The CDR3 sequence is 12 residues long. Germline lookup yields CDR1 KGHSH and CDR2 LQKENI. After removal of 6 bases from V and 6 bases from J, the junction contained 4 bases not matched to a gene. CDR3 loop: CASSQTGDGYTF. In DNA form, the CDR3 reads TGTGCCAGCTCGCAAACAGGGGATGGCTACACCTTC.

This clone was detected once. The rearrangement joins TRBV28 to TRBJ2-3, with TRBD2 identical over 7 bases. The CDR3 is 17 amino acids. The V gene's germline CDR1 is MDHEN and CDR2 SYDVKM. The J segment lost 2 bases and the V segment lost 2 bases, leaving 10 bases of the junction unmatched. The DNA of the CDR3 is TGTGCCAGCAGTTTAAGGGGACTAAGAGAAAACACAGATACGCAGTATTTT. Its translation: CASSLRGLRENTDTQYF.

This chain links TRBV6-1 with TRBJ1-1; D is perhaps TRBD1 (5 bases). Germline loops: CDR1 MNHNS, CDR2 SASEGT. V shed 5 bases and J shed 2 bases, with 12 bases lying between them. The length of the CDR3 is 14 residues. The CDR3 coding sequence is TGTGCCAGCAGTATCCGGACATCTAACACTGAAGCTTTCTTT. It specifies CASSIRTSNTEAFF.

The V call is TRBV5-8, the J call TRBJ1-3, with D maybe TRBD1 (5 bases). The CDR3 has 15 residues. V shed 5 bases and J shed 2 bases, with 14 bases lying between them. CDR1 and CDR2 from the germline V gene are SGHTS and YDEGEE. The CDR3 bases are TGTGCCAGCAGATATGGTCGGGGGGCTGGAAACACCATATATTTT. As protein: CASRYGRGAGNTIYF. Complete variable domain (other parts from reference TRBV5-8 and TRBJ1-3): EAGVTQSPTHLIKTRGQQATLRCSPISGHTSVYWYQQALGLGLQFLLWYDEGEERNRGNFPPRFSGRQFPNYSSELNVNALELEDSALYLCASRYGRGAGNTIYFGEGSWLTVV.

J is TRBJ2-5 and V is TRBV6-5; D gene ambiguous. Trimming left V 2 bases short and J 1 base short, with 8 bases between. Looked up from germline, CDR1 is MNHEY and CDR2 is SVGAGI. The CDR3 has 14 amino acids. The CDR3: CASSYPFSQETQYF. The CDR3 DNA is TGTGCCAGCAGTTACCCTTTCTCCCAAGAGACCCAGTACTTC.

The chain recombines TRBV9 with TRBJ2-7; D may be TRBD1 (6 bases). The CDR3 loop spans 12 amino acids. Germline V gene lookup returns CDR1 SGDLS and CDR2 YYNGEE. Trimming left V 3 bases short and J 7 bases short, with 11 bases between. This CDR3 is CASSAAGVEQYF. CDR3 sequence (DNA): TGTGCCAGCAGCGCAGCAGGGGTAGAGCAGTACTTC.

The rearrangement uses TRBV23-1 and TRBJ2-5; tentatively, D is TRBD1 (6 bases). TRBV23-1 is recorded as an ORF, its role being uncertain. Trimming stripped 6 bases from V and 1 base from J, with 18 bases between. CDR3 length: 16 residues. The CDR3: CASRPTPPDSQETQYF. DNA of the CDR3: TGCGCCAGCAGACCAACGCCTCCGGACAGCCAAGAGACCCAGTACTTC.

The V and J genes are TRBV6-5 and TRBJ2-3, with 9 bases fitting TRBD2. J was trimmed by 2 bases and V by 3 bases; bases with no gene match: 3. Per germline, CDR1 MNHEY and CDR2 SVGAGI. This CDR3 contains 15 residues. The CDR3 region is CASSYSGGSTDTQYF. In nucleotides, the CDR3 is TGTGCCAGCAGTTATAGCGGGGGATCCACAGATACGCAGTATTTT.

The chain couples TRBV4-3 to TRBJ1-1; D call uncertain. CDR1 is LGHNA, CDR2 YSLEER, per germline. V gave up 1 base and J gave up 5 bases, with 14 bases separating them. This CDR3 is built from 15 residues. The CDR3 nucleotides read TGCGCCAGCAGCCAAGTTAGAAGGAAAGGGACTGAAGCTTTCTTT. It is translated as CASSQVRRKGTEAFF.

The rearrangement joins TRBV5-6 to TRBJ1-5; D is undetermined. This CDR3 is built from 11 residues. V shed 1 base and J shed 6 bases, with 2 bases lying between them. In germline, CDR1 is SGHDT, CDR2 YYEEEE. CDR3 nucleotide sequence: TGTGCCAGCAGCTTGCGTCAGCCCCAGCATTTT. This sequence encodes CASSLRQPQHF.

This chain links TRBV7-2 with TRBJ1-2; the D gene is possibly TRBD1 (5 bases). Germline lookup yields CDR1 SGHTA and CDR2 FQGNSA. The CDR3 extends over 13 amino acids. Trimming stripped 7 bases from V and 4 bases from J, with 13 bases between. CDR3 sequence reads: CASTRGAFYGYTF. CDR3 DNA: TGTGCCAGCACCCGCGGGGCCTTCTATGGCTACACCTTC.

The V and J genes are TRBV11-2 and TRBJ2-5; 10 nucleotides align to TRBD2. V was pared by 5 bases and J by 4 bases, with 4 bases of the junction left unmatched. The CDR3 contains 14 residues. Germline-derived CDR1 and CDR2 are SGHAT and FQNNGV. This chain's CDR3 is CASSLGTSVETQYF. The CDR3 coding sequence is TGTGCCAGCAGCCTAGGGACTAGCGTAGAGACCCAGTACTTC.

The CDR3 loop is CAWRGGGSEAFF. CDR3 nucleotide sequence: TGTGCCTGGAGGGGTGGGGGATCTGAAGCTTTCTTT. This rearrangement joins TRBV30 to TRBJ1-1, with TRBD1 as a possible D gene (5 bases). The CDR3 length is 12 residues. Germline V CDR1 and CDR2: GTSNPN, SVGIG (reference sequence). V gave up 3 bases and J gave up 6 bases, with 11 bases separating them.

This sequence joins TRBV28 and TRBJ2-7, with 9 bases fitting TRBD2. Germline CDR1 reads MDHEN; CDR2 reads SYDVKM. The CDR3 totals 16 residues. After removal of 1 base from V and 1 base from J, the junction contained 5 bases not matched to a gene. The CDR3 DNA is TGTGCCAGCAGTTTATTTTGGCTAGCGGGGTCCTACGAGCAGTACTTC. Translating it yields CASSLFWLAGSYEQYF.